The T cell receptor (beta chain) under discussion was sequenced for a study of OX40 agonist ivuxolimab in advanced cancers. Overall study: Each dose-escalation patient presented with hepatocellular carcinoma, melanoma, renal cell or head and neck cancer. Past anti-PD-1, anti-PD-L1 or anti-CTLA-4 therapy was accepted, and 35% to 45% had received some.

Germline V CDR1 and CDR2: MDHEN, SYDVKM. The V gene lost 10 bases and the J gene lost 7 bases, with 22 bases spanning the gap. There are 14 residues in the CDR3. Notes on this clone: What it recognizes is unknown.

The study's findings and limits: Undetermined was the antigen specificity of the expanded peripheral T cells. In CD8+ T cells, expanded clones were on average more numerous than in CD4+.

Here immunoSEQ multiplex PCR was the method, and the copy in TCRdb shows in-frame clones only, minus some. The sample has approximately 60,000 clones; less than 95% are singletons. This TCR was sampled from an adult with an advanced solid tumor such as melanoma, head and neck, liver or kidney cancer. The V and J genes are TRBV28 and TRBJ1-2; D is perhaps TRBD1 (5 bases). Specimen: CD4+ or CD8+ T cells sorted from blood, collected in a trial of the OX40 agonist ivuxolimab. CDR3 protein: CATLLPGGKGGYTF. DNA of the CDR3: TGTGCCACACTTCTCCCCGGGGGAAAAGGTGGCTACACCTTC.